The text below deals with one T cell receptor (beta chain). To make TCR beta libraries, researchers used iRepertoire HTBI primers and Arm-PCR of CDR3 regions. TCRdb re-called the multiplex PCR reads with MiXCR, one entry per CDR3 protein. The sample consists of around 450,000 distinct CDR3 sequences, around a fifth of them appearing once. These data are taken from a study of regulatory T cells in long-lasting Graves disease. Germline assignment: CDR1 SEHNR and CDR2 FQNEAQ (reference sequence). V shed 2 bases and J shed 1 base, with 14 bases lying between them. CDR3 length: 16 residues. Time point denoted: persistent/refractory GD, antithyroid drugs over 5 years with positive TRAb. The TCR library used RNA extracted from PBMCs.

The chain uses TRBV7-9 and TRBJ1-2; D might be TRBD1 (5 bases). This specimen consisted of peripheral blood mononuclear cells (PBMCs), obtained when the disease was refractory, from a patient treated with antithyroid drugs. The source of this sequence is a female donor with Graves disease. The CDR3 DNA is TGTGCCAGCAGCTTAAGCCCCGGGGGGTTTAACTATGGCTACACCTTC. Translating it yields CASSLSPGGFNYGYTF.